Listed below are T cell receptor beta chains from one sample, sequenced in a study of blood T cell repertoires in COVID-19. Sequencing used immunoSEQ multiplex PCR; TCRdb keeps in-frame clones, though not all of them. The profile covers 350,000 or so clones, with around 89% appearing a single time and around 6.3% taken by the ten largest. Material for sequencing was peripheral blood. The origin of the receptors is a man aged 18 to 30 with active or convalescent COVID-19. Each CDR3 is given with its conserved first and last residue. Fields, in order: J gene, V gene, clone size, D gene, CDR3 DNA, CDR3 protein. A D gene is named only where the DNA matches it firmly. Expanded clones are given a class, and other clones once, few, many or no size at all.

>TRBJ2-4|TRBV2|-|TRBD2
TGTGCCAGCTGGGGACTAGCGGGGGCCGGTGGCGCCAAAAACATTCAGTACTTC
CASWGLAGAGGAKNIQYF
>TRBJ1-1|TRBV14|-|-
TGTGCCAGCAGCCAAGAAGAGTACACTGAAGCTTTCTTT
CASSQEEYTEAFF
>TRBJ1-2|TRBV27|-|TRBD1
TGTGCCAGCAGGGGTCCACAGGGGGCCTATGGCTACACCTTC
CASRGPQGAYGYTF
>TRBJ1-1|TRBV5-6|-|TRBD1
TGTGCCAGCAGCTTGGGAATACCGGGACAGGCTTTCACTGAAGCTTTCTTT
CASSLGIPGQAFTEAFF
>TRBJ2-2|TRBV4-3|-|-
TGCGCCAGCAGCCCTCTGAGCGGGCGGGACACCGGGGAGCTGTTTTTT
CASSPLSGRDTGELFF
>TRBJ2-2|TRBV11-3|-|-
TGTGCCAGCAGCTCCCTTGACAGAAACACCGGGGAGCTGTTTTTT
CASSSLDRNTGELFF
>TRBJ1-2|TRBV29-1|-|-
TGCAGCGTCGCCGACAGGCTAGCTAACTATGGCTACACCTTC
CSVADRLANYGYTF
>TRBJ1-6|TRBV6-5|-|-
TGTGCCAGCAGCCCCGCGGGATCACCCCTCCACTTT
CASSPAGSPLHF
>TRBJ1-5|TRBV3-1/TRBV3-2|once|TRBD1
TGTGCCAGCAGCCTCACAGGGGGCAATCAGCCCCAGCATTTT
CASSLTGGNQPQHF
>TRBJ2-7|TRBV12-5|-|TRBD1
TGTGCTAGTGGGGAGGGACAGGGACTCGACGAGCAGTACTTC
CASGEGQGLDEQYF
>TRBJ1-2|TRBV28|-|-
TGTGCCAGCACCCATACGATCGGGGAAAACTATGGCTACACCTTC
CASTHTIGENYGYTF
>TRBJ1-2|TRBV21-1|few|-
TGTGCCAGCGGCCTGGACAGGGAGTTTGGGTATTATGGCTACACCTTC
CASGLDREFGYYGYTF
>TRBJ2-7|TRBV4-3|-|-
TGCGCCAGCAGCCAAGATTGGCGGGGTTTCGGCGAGCAGTACTTC
CASSQDWRGFGEQYF
>TRBJ2-5|TRBV7-2|-|-
TGTGCCAGCAGCTTAGGCCGGCGGCAAGAGACCCAGTACTTC
CASSLGRRQETQYF
>TRBJ1-1|TRBV5-1|-|-
TGCGCCAGCAGCTTGCTGGGGGGTGTCGAAGCTTTCTTT
CASSLLGGVEAFF
>TRBJ1-1|TRBV14|-|-
TGTGCCAGCAGCGGGCAGGGGTTCGCTGAAGCTTTCTTT
CASSGQGFAEAFF
>TRBJ2-2|TRBV6-5|few|-
TGTGCCAGCAGGTCCAGAAAATTGAACACCGGGGAGCTGTTTTTT
CASRSRKLNTGELFF
>TRBJ1-4|TRBV28|-|TRBD1
TGTGCCAGCAACCGGGACAGGGGAGTGGAAAAACTGTTTTTT
CASNRDRGVEKLFF
>TRBJ2-7|TRBV7-9|-|-
TGTGCCAGCAGCTTCTCTACCGAATACGAGCAGTACTTC
CASSFSTEYEQYF
>TRBJ2-7|TRBV27|-|TRBD1
TGTGCCAGCAGTATACGGACAGGGGATTTTTACGAGCAGTACTTC
CASSIRTGDFYEQYF
>TRBJ2-1|TRBV19|many|TRBD2
TGTGCCAGTAGAGGGACTAGCGGAGCATACAATGAGCAGTTCTTC
CASRGTSGAYNEQFF
>TRBJ2-7|TRBV24-1|-|TRBD1
TGTGCCACCAGTGACCCGGGACAGGGCTACGAGCAGTACTTC
CATSDPGQGYEQYF
>TRBJ2-1|TRBV5-1|-|-
TGCGCCAGCAGCACTTACAATGAGCAGTTCTTC
CASSTYNEQFF
>TRBJ2-7|TRBV6-5|-|TRBD1
TGTGCCAGCAGTTCCGGACAGGGGGTGAGCGAGCAGTACTTC
CASSSGQGVSEQYF
>TRBJ2-7|TRBV27|-|-
TGTGCCAGCAGTTTATCGTCACTACAGGGCGAGCAGTACTTC
CASSLSSLQGEQYF
>TRBJ2-5|TRBV28|once|-
TGTGCCAGCAGTTCACCACGCCCCCTAGGACAAGAGACCCAGTACTTC
CASSSPRPLGQETQYF
>TRBJ2-1|TRBV4-2|-|-
TGTGCCAGCAACCAGGAGGAAAGCTCCTACAATGAGCAGTTCTTC
CASNQEESSYNEQFF
>TRBJ2-1|TRBV5-5|-|TRBD1
TGTGCCAGCAGCTTGGCAGGGACAGGCAATGAGCAGTTCTTC
CASSLAGTGNEQFF
>TRBJ1-3|TRBV18|-|TRBD1
TGTGCCAGCTCACCATCGACAGGGGACTCTGGAAACACCATATATTTT
CASSPSTGDSGNTIYF
>TRBJ2-7|TRBV6-5|few|-
TGTGCCAGCGCAGACAGCTACGAGCAGTACTTC
CASADSYEQYF
>TRBJ2-7|TRBV4-1|-|-
TGCGCCAGCAGCCAAGTTCAGGGTAAATACGAGCAGTACTTC
CASSQVQGKYEQYF
>TRBJ1-4|TRBV7-9|-|TRBD1
TGTGCCAGCAGCTCGAGGGGGCATGGCGAAAAACTGTTTTTT
CASSSRGHGEKLFF
>TRBJ2-1|TRBV9|-|TRBD2
TGTGCCAGCAGCGCGAATAGCGGGAATGAGCAGTTCTTC
CASSANSGNEQFF